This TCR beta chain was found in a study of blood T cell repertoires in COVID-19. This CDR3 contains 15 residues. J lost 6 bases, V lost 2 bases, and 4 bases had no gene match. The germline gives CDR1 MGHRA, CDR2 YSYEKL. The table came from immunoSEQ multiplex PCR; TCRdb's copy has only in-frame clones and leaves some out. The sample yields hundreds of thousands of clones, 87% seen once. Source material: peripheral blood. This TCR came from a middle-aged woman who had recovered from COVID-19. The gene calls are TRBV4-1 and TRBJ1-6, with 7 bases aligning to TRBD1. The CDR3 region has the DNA TGCGCCAGCAGCCAACTAGACAGGGCTAATTCACCCCTCCACTTT. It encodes CASSQLDRANSPLHF.